This TCR beta chain was identified during a study of technical replicates of blood from a handful of donors. Measured with immunoSEQ multiplex PCR; TCRdb has only the in-frame clones, and not every one. The repertoire holds some 70,000 clones, with around 94% as singletons. Per germline, CDR1 MNHEY and CDR2 SMNVEV (reference sequence). With 1 base removed from V and 8 bases from J, the gap between germline ends came to 17 bases. This CDR3 region has 16 residues. This chain connects TRBV27 to TRBJ2-2; D possibly corresponds to TRBD2 (5 bases). Source material: T cells isolated from PBMCs. The receptor's source is a human donor in good health. The DNA of the CDR3 is TGTGCCAGCAGTTTATTTTACGGAATTGAGGGAGGGGAGCTGTTTTTT. It codes for CASSLFYGIEGGELFF.